Each of the 12 T cell receptor beta chains below was sequenced from the same sample in a study of PD-1 blockade in classical Hodgkin lymphoma. Time point noted: cycle 4 day 1 (C4D1), after more than 5 weeks of nivolumab. There was relapse after autologous stem cell transplantation in every patient, and there was variation in brentuximab vedotin exposure. TCRdb keeps only in-frame clones here, not all; method: immunoSEQ multiplex PCR. This sample has tens of thousands of clones; nearly 85% occur once, and the top ten carry over 15%. Material: peripheral blood mononuclear cells (PBMCs), obtained before the fourth cycle of nivolumab. These receptor sequences come from a human donor with classical Hodgkin lymphoma.

The genes are TRBV7-9 and TRBJ1-1; D unclear. V dropped 1 base and J dropped 4 bases, with 10 bases sitting between them. The CDR3 is 14 amino acids. Germline assignment: CDR1 SEHNR and CDR2 FQNEAQ (reference sequence). CDR3 sequence: CASSLGGVGTEAFF. The CDR3, as DNA: TGTGCCAGCAGCTTAGGAGGAGTTGGCACTGAAGCTTTCTTT.

V gene TRBV5-6 combines with J gene TRBJ1-3; 8 bases are shared with TRBD1. The V gene end was trimmed by 0 bases and the J gene end by 4 bases; junction bases not matched to a gene: 6. Germline V gene sequence: CDR1 SGHDT, CDR2 YYEEEE. The CDR3 sequence is 16 residues long. As DNA, the CDR3 is TGTGCCAGCAGCTTGGCGGGCAGGGGGCCAGGAAACACCATATATTTT. It is translated as CASSLAGRGPGNTIYF.

In this sample, this clone turned up once. The chain is built from TRBV7-9 and TRBJ2-1; 8 bases are shared with TRBD1. Germline trimming cut 5 bases from V and 4 bases from J; bases unmatched to any gene: 7. Germline assignment: CDR1 SEHNR and CDR2 FQNEAQ (reference sequence). The CDR3 has 15 amino acids. The DNA of the CDR3 is TGTGCCAGCAGCGCCCCCGGGACAGGATACAATGAGCAGTTCTTC. Protein product: CASSAPGTGYNEQFF.

This clone has only one observation. The chain combines TRBV7-8 with TRBJ2-1, with 7 nucleotides matching TRBD2. The CDR3 spans 16 residues. Germline CDR1 is SGHVS and CDR2 is FQNEAQ. J was trimmed by 3 bases and V by 0 bases; bases with no gene match: 5. The CDR3 spells CASSLAQPSGYNEQFF. DNA for the CDR3: TGTGCCAGCAGCTTAGCGCAACCTAGCGGCTACAATGAGCAGTTCTTC.

This chain links TRBV11-2 with TRBJ2-5, with a tentative D call TRBD1 (5 bases). This CDR3 has 13 residues. V lost 4 bases and J lost 5, with 11 bases in between. Germline CDR1 SGHAT, CDR2 FQNNGV. CDR3 sequence reads: CASSYQGWETQYF. DNA for the CDR3: TGTGCCAGCAGCTATCAGGGATGGGAGACCCAGTACTTC.

V and J are TRBV29-1 and TRBJ1-2; TRBD1 might be the D (6 bases). V lost 7 bases, J lost 11 bases, and 17 bases lay in between. Germline CDR1 reads SQVTM; CDR2 reads ANQGSEA. CDR3 length: 11 amino acids. The CDR3 loop reads CSADPGQVYTF. In DNA form, the CDR3 reads TGCAGCGCAGACCCGGGACAAGTATACACCTTC.

The chain joins TRBV5-4 to TRBJ2-1; maybe TRBD2 (5 bases). The germline CDR1 and CDR2 sequences are SGHNT and YYREEE (reference sequence). The V end lost 1 base, the J end lost 2 bases, and 10 bases lay between the germline ends. This CDR3 has 15 residues. CDR3 coding DNA: TGTGCCAGCAGCTTGCATGGGAGTACCTACAATGAGCAGTTCTTC. Translated, it gives CASSLHGSTYNEQFF. The complete variable domain, with remaining parts taken from reference TRBV5-4 and TRBJ2-1, reads ETGVTQSPTHLIKTRGQQVTLRCSSQSGHNTVSWYQQALGQGPQFIFQYYREEENGRGNFPPRFSGLQFPNYSSELNVNALELDDSALYLCASSLHGSTYNEQFFGPGTRLTVL.

The chain links TRBV2 to TRBJ2-1; 8 nucleotides line up with TRBD1. CDR1 and CDR2 from the germline V gene are SNHLY and FYNNEI. The CDR3 is 15 residues long. The ends lost 6 bases at V and 4 bases at J; junction bases unmatched: 8. This chain's CDR3 is CASSAPRDRYNEQFF. CDR3 DNA sequence: TGTGCCAGCAGCGCCCCCCGGGACAGGTACAATGAGCAGTTCTTC. The variable domain in full, completed from reference TRBV2 and TRBJ2-1, reads EPEVTQTPSHQVTQMGQEVILRCVPISNHLYFYWYRQILGQKVEFLVSFYNNEISEKSEIFDDQFSVERPDGSNFTLKIRSTKLEDSAMYFCASSAPRDRYNEQFFGPGTRLTVL.

The chain links TRBV6-5 to TRBJ1-5; 7 nucleotides line up with TRBD1. V was pared by 5 bases and J by 5 bases, with 3 bases of the junction left unmatched. The CDR3 totals 13 residues. The germline V gene encodes CDR1 MNHEY and CDR2 SVGAGI. The CDR3 loop is CASSGQDDQPQHF. The CDR3 coding sequence is TGTGCCAGCAGTGGACAGGATGATCAGCCCCAGCATTTT.

V gene TRBV7-8 combines with J gene TRBJ1-4; TRBD1 aligns across 7 bases. V lost 5 bases and J lost 7; bases outside the gene matches: 10. From germline, CDR1 is SGHVS and CDR2 FQNEAQ. This CDR3 is 15 amino acids long. In DNA form, the CDR3 reads TGTGCCAGCAGCCCGACACAGGGGCTCCTTGAAAAACTGTTTTTT. Translated, it gives CASSPTQGLLEKLFF.

The rearrangement joins TRBV11-2 to TRBJ2-7, with a tentative D call TRBD1 (6 bases). The CDR3 spans 13 residues. Germline V lookup: CDR1 SGHAT, CDR2 FQNNGV. V gave up 4 bases and J gave up 7 bases, with 14 bases separating them. The CDR3 region is CASSSRQEREQYF. CDR3 coding DNA: TGTGCCAGCAGCTCCAGACAGGAAAGGGAGCAGTACTTC.

J is TRBJ1-3 and V is TRBV5-1; possible D gene TRBD1, 5 bases. V lost 6 bases to trimming and J lost 9 bases, with 19 bases between them. Germline CDR1 reads SGHRS; CDR2 reads YFSETQ. The CDR3 runs to 14 residues. The CDR3 bases are TGCGCCAGCACGGACGGACCACTCGGGGGCACCATATATTTT. It codes for CASTDGPLGGTIYF.